This T cell receptor (beta chain) stems from a study of T-cell reconstitution after alpha-beta-depleted transplantation in children. Broader study findings: By about two months after transplant, alpha-beta T cells reportedly arose from several hundred graft clones that had expanded. Hyperexpanded clones declined; after one year, newly produced T cells mostly supplied diversity.

Germline-derived CDR1 and CDR2 are LGHNA and YNFKEQ. Trimming removed 3 bases from V and 4 bases from J; junction bases left unmatched: 11. The CDR3 is made up of 17 amino acids. As to this clonotype: Its matching antigen is unknown.

Preparing the TCRbeta library involved the use of unique molecular identifiers. TCRdb re-analysed the PCR reads in MiXCR, keeping a single row per CDR3 protein. The sample shows roughly 300,000 distinct CDR3 sequences, 11% of them seen only once. The sequence came from a male patient aged 2-10 years who had a stem cell transplant for chronic granulomatous disease, so the T cells may come from the graft donor. The chain carries TRBV4-2 and TRBJ1-2, with TRBD1 matching 10 bases. The specimen comprised peripheral blood, sampled 180 days after TCRalphabeta/CD19-depleted stem cell transplant. Here the CDR3 reads CASSHRWDRGPSYGYTF. CDR3 DNA sequence: TGTGCCAGCAGCCACCGTTGGGACAGGGGACCGTCCTATGGCTACACCTTC.